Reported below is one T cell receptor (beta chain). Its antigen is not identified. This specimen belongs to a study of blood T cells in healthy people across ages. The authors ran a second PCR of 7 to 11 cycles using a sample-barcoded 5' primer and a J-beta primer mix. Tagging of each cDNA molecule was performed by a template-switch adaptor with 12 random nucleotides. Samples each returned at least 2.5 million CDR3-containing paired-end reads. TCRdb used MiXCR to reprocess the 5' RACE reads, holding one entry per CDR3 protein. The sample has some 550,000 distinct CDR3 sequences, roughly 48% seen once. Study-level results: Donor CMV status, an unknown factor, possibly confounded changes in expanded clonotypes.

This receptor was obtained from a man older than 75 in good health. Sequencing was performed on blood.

The CDR3 reads CSARGQRYNQPQHF. The DNA of the CDR3 is TGCAGTGCTAGAGGGCAGAGGTACAATCAGCCCCAGCATTTT. The gene calls are TRBV20-1 and TRBJ1-5; D is undetermined. CDR1 and CDR2 from the germline V gene are DFQATT and SNEGSKA (reference sequence). V gave up 1 base and J gave up 3 bases, with 10 bases separating them. The CDR3 spans 14 residues.